A selection of T cell receptor beta chains follows, all from one sample in a study of CD8 T cells in Susac syndrome. TCRdb re-analysed the immunoSEQ multiplex PCR reads in MiXCR, keeping a single row per CDR3 protein. The profile shows about 76,000 distinct CDR3 sequences, 90% to 95% of them singletons. The sequencing sample was made of CD8+ T cells from PBMCs. The receptors were sampled from a human donor with multiple sclerosis. CDR3s include the opening cysteine and the closing phenylalanine or tryptophan. D genes are given only for firm matches. Where a row states a size, it is once, few, many or the class of an expanded clone; other rows omit it.

NA | TRBJ2-2 | NA | TRBV5-6 | CASSRGGKQSGELFF | TGTGCCAGCAGCCGTGGGGGGAAGCAGTCCGGGGAGCTGTTTTTT
NA | TRBJ2-5 | once | TRBV2 | CASNDDGTGETQYF | TGTGCCAGCAATGACGACGGAACTGGGGAGACCCAGTACTTC
NA | TRBJ1-1 | NA | TRBV6-2/TRBV6-3 | CASSYSGRMNTEAFF | TGTGCCAGCAGTTACTCGGGCAGGATGAACACTGAAGCTTTCTTT
NA | TRBJ1-5 | NA | TRBV6-5 | CASSYSWDGYTRGNQPQHF | TGTGCCAGCAGTTACTCGTGGGACGGCTATACACGTGGCAATCAGCCCCAGCATTTT
TRBD2 | TRBJ2-7 | NA | TRBV9 | CASSVTSGGDYEQYF | TGTGCCAGCAGCGTAACTAGCGGGGGGGACTACGAGCAGTACTTC
NA | TRBJ1-2 | NA | TRBV9 | CASSVGSGYYGYTF | TGTGCCAGCAGCGTAGGTTCAGGATACTATGGCTACACCTTC
TRBD1 | TRBJ2-4 | NA | TRBV12-3/TRBV12-4 | CASSQKRTGKNIQYF | TGTGCCAGCAGTCAAAAGAGGACAGGGAAAAACATTCAGTACTTC
TRBD2 | TRBJ2-3 | NA | TRBV10-3 | CAISESTAGGTDTQYF | TGTGCCATCAGTGAGTCGACGGCGGGAGGCACAGATACGCAGTATTTT
NA | TRBJ2-3 | NA | TRBV5-4 | CASSPGTDTQYF | TGTGCCAGCAGCCCGGGAACAGATACGCAGTATTTT
NA | TRBJ2-7 | NA | TRBV20-1 | CSASYIAYEQYF | TGCAGTGCTAGCTATATAGCCTACGAGCAGTACTTC
TRBD2 | TRBJ2-7 | NA | TRBV27 | CASSFGLAGEAYEQYF | TGTGCCAGCAGTTTCGGACTAGCGGGAGAGGCCTACGAGCAGTACTTC
NA | TRBJ1-3 | NA | TRBV11-2 | CASSLQGPGNTIYF | TGTGCCAGCAGCTTACAGGGCCCTGGAAACACCATATATTTT
TRBD2 | TRBJ2-3 | NA | TRBV6-4 | CASSNGQTSGDTQYF | TGTGCCAGCAGTAATGGCCAGACTAGCGGAGATACGCAGTATTTT
NA | TRBJ2-3 | NA | TRBV5-1 | CASSDSSSARTDTQYF | TGCGCCAGCAGCGATTCGTCCAGCGCGCGCACAGATACGCAGTATTTT
NA | TRBJ2-5 | NA | TRBV5-4 | CASSLMGETQYF | TGTGCCAGCAGCTTGATGGGAGAGACCCAGTACTTC
TRBD2 | TRBJ2-1 | once | TRBV7-8 | CASSTSGSYNEQFF | TGTGCCAGCAGCACTAGCGGATCCTACAATGAGCAGTTCTTC
TRBD1 | TRBJ2-7 | once | TRBV20-1 | CSARQGAHYEQYF | TGCAGTGCAAGACAGGGGGCGCATTACGAGCAGTACTTC
NA | TRBJ2-6 | NA | TRBV5-1 | CASSSNSSGANVLTF | TGCGCCAGCAGCTCGAACTCCTCTGGGGCCAACGTCCTGACTTTC
TRBD2 | TRBJ2-1 | NA | TRBV19 | CASSISGAYNEQFF | TGTGCCAGTAGTATAAGCGGGGCATACAATGAGCAGTTCTTC
NA | TRBJ2-3 | NA | TRBV13 | CASSLSRQGRTDTQYF | TGTGCCAGCAGCTTATCAAGGCAGGGACGGACAGATACGCAGTATTTT
TRBD1 | TRBJ1-3 | NA | TRBV4-3 | CASSQDPWDSSGNTIYF | TGCGCCAGCAGCCAGGACCCCTGGGACAGCTCTGGAAACACCATATATTTT
NA | TRBJ2-3 | NA | TRBV3-1 | CASSPRGGSSTDTQYF | TGTGCCAGCAGCCCCCGTGGAGGTTCAAGCACAGATACGCAGTATTTT
NA | TRBJ2-4 | NA | TRBV5-1 | CASSQTRKQNIQYF | TGCGCCAGCAGCCAAACCCGGAAACAAAACATTCAGTACTTC
TRBD1 | TRBJ2-5 | NA | TRBV3-1 | CASSPWDRGREETQYF | TGTGCCAGCAGCCCTTGGGACAGGGGGAGAGAAGAGACCCAGTACTTC
NA | TRBJ1-1 | NA | TRBV5-6 | CASSSSDRNTEAFF | TGTGCCAGCAGCTCCTCCGACAGGAACACTGAAGCTTTCTTT
NA | TRBJ1-4 | NA | TRBV9 | CASSVGPSPANEKLFF | TGTGCCAGCAGCGTAGGCCCCTCTCCGGCTAATGAAAAACTGTTTTTT
TRBD1 | TRBJ2-7 | NA | TRBV6-2/TRBV6-3 | CASSSGTVSEQYF | TGTGCCAGCAGCTCCGGGACAGTGAGCGAGCAGTACTTC
TRBD1 | TRBJ2-1 | NA | TRBV27 | CASSRAPGTGVNEQFF | TGTGCCAGCAGTCGAGCGCCCGGGACAGGGGTGAATGAGCAGTTCTTC
TRBD2 | TRBJ2-1 | few | TRBV6-2/TRBV6-3 | CASSLAGGPYNEQFF | TGTGCCAGCAGTTTAGCGGGAGGGCCCTACAATGAGCAGTTCTTC
NA | TRBJ1-4 | NA | TRBV5-1 | CASSFMGRQPNVNEKLFF | TGCGCCAGCAGCTTCATGGGTCGCCAACCGAATGTTAATGAAAAACTGTTTTTT
TRBD1 | TRBJ1-4 | NA | TRBV3-1 | CASSQDYPGGSEKLFF | TGTGCCAGCAGCCAAGATTACCCAGGGGGAAGTGAAAAACTGTTTTTT
TRBD1 | TRBJ2-7 | NA | TRBV20-1 | CSASQGALYEQYF | TGCAGTGCTAGCCAGGGGGCCCTGTACGAGCAGTACTTC
NA | TRBJ1-1 | NA | TRBV29-1 | CSVESTDTMNTEAFF | TGCAGCGTTGAGTCGACGGACACCATGAACACTGAAGCTTTCTTT
NA | TRBJ2-5 | NA | TRBV5-4 | CASNRRPDQETQYF | TGTGCCAGCAACCGTCGCCCAGACCAAGAGACCCAGTACTTC
NA | TRBJ2-2 | NA | TRBV7-8 | CASSSSSTGELFF | TGTGCCAGCAGCTCTAGCTCCACCGGGGAGCTGTTTTTT
TRBD2 | TRBJ2-7 | NA | TRBV6-1 | CASSLAGVAPYEQYF | TGTGCCAGCAGTCTAGCGGGGGTCGCCCCCTACGAGCAGTACTTC
NA | TRBJ2-6 | NA | TRBV4-3 | CASSRRAQGGSGANVLTF | TGCGCCAGCAGCCGCCGAGCCCAAGGGGGCTCTGGGGCCAACGTCCTGACTTTC
NA | TRBJ2-2 | few | TRBV2 | CASSDPTGRTGELFF | TGTGCCAGCAGTGACCCTACAGGGCGCACCGGGGAGCTGTTTTTT
TRBD2 | TRBJ2-7 | NA | TRBV14 | CASSQGLAVEQYF | TGTGCCAGCAGCCAGGGACTAGCGGTAGAGCAGTACTTC
TRBD2 | TRBJ2-7 | NA | TRBV15 | CATSRDRPLRNSGRGEQYF | TGTGCCACCAGCAGAGATCGCCCTTTACGTAATAGCGGGAGAGGCGAGCAGTACTTC
NA | TRBJ2-5 | NA | TRBV11-2 | CASSLVVFSPPETQYF | TGTGCCAGCAGCTTAGTGGTCTTTTCTCCCCCAGAGACCCAGTACTTC
TRBD1 | TRBJ2-1 | NA | TRBV7-8 | CASSMYGQGGNEQFF | TGTGCCAGCAGCATGTACGGACAGGGAGGTAATGAGCAGTTCTTC
NA | TRBJ1-5 | NA | TRBV19 | CASSPLLGGGQPQHF | TGTGCCAGTAGTCCCTTATTGGGGGGGGGTCAGCCCCAGCATTTT
TRBD1 | TRBJ2-1 | NA | TRBV5-6 | CASSLDFRGNNEQFF | TGTGCCAGCAGCTTAGACTTCAGGGGGAACAATGAGCAGTTCTTC
TRBD1 | TRBJ1-2 | NA | TRBV28 | CASSHRTGLNYGYTF | TGTGCCAGCAGTCACAGGACAGGCTTAAACTATGGCTACACCTTC
NA | TRBJ2-1 | NA | TRBV9 | CASSVVAGFHEQFF | TGTGCCAGCAGCGTAGTAGCCGGATTCCATGAGCAGTTCTTC
NA | TRBJ1-2 | NA | TRBV9 | CASSGTALNYGYTF | TGTGCCAGCAGCGGGACAGCGCTTAACTATGGCTACACCTTC
TRBD1 | TRBJ1-2 | NA | TRBV7-9 | CASSLGLGQGGYTF | TGTGCCAGCAGCTTAGGATTGGGACAGGGGGGCTACACCTTC
NA | TRBJ2-2 | NA | TRBV7-2 | CASSFLAVLNTGELFF | TGTGCCAGCAGCTTTTTAGCGGTTCTGAACACCGGGGAGCTGTTTTTT
NA | TRBJ1-1 | NA | TRBV28 | CASSLPSLRDTEAFF | TGTGCCAGCAGTTTACCTTCATTACGGGACACTGAAGCTTTCTTT
NA | TRBJ2-7 | NA | TRBV2 | CASSRKFPGEQYF | TGTGCCAGCAGTAGGAAGTTTCCGGGCGAGCAGTACTTC
NA | TRBJ2-5 | NA | TRBV14 | CASRLGGEETQYF | TGTGCCAGCAGACTAGGGGGTGAAGAGACCCAGTACTTC
NA | TRBJ2-6 | NA | TRBV2 | CASSMRTGANVLTF | TGTGCCAGCAGTATGAGGACTGGGGCCAACGTCCTGACTTTC
TRBD2 | TRBJ2-1 | NA | TRBV27 | CASSFLTSGGYNEQFF | TGTGCCAGCAGTTTCCTGACTAGCGGGGGGTACAATGAGCAGTTCTTC
NA | TRBJ2-5 | NA | TRBV27 | CASSLRRARGETQYF | TGTGCCAGCAGCTTGCGCCGGGCCCGGGGGGAGACCCAGTACTTC
TRBD2 | TRBJ2-2 | NA | TRBV27 | CASRSRLAGGIFGELFF | TGTGCCAGCAGATCCCGACTAGCGGGGGGTATTTTTGGGGAGCTGTTTTTT
NA | TRBJ1-2 | NA | TRBV2 | CASSEAIGASYYGYTF | TGTGCCAGCAGTGAAGCGATCGGGGCAAGCTACTATGGCTACACCTTC
TRBD1 | TRBJ2-2 | NA | TRBV6-5 | CASKGGPNTGELFF | TGTGCCAGCAAAGGGGGCCCGAACACCGGGGAGCTGTTTTTT
NA | TRBJ2-1 | NA | TRBV6-5 | CASSYGTYNNEQFF | TGTGCCAGCAGTTACGGGACATATAACAATGAGCAGTTCTTC
TRBD1 | TRBJ2-5 | NA | TRBV25-1 | CASNRGLSETQYF | TGTGCCAGCAACAGGGGGCTCTCGGAGACCCAGTACTTC